The 9 T cell receptor beta chains listed next were all sequenced from one sample in a study of blood T cell repertoires in COVID-19. Profiled with immunoSEQ multiplex PCR; TCRdb holds only in-frame clones, not every one. In the table there are under 200,000 clones, 70% to 80% of which are singletons. The sample comprised peripheral blood. The receptors come from a middle-aged woman with COVID-19, enrolled during active disease.

This rearrangement joins TRBV10-2 to TRBJ1-1; possible D gene TRBD1, 5 bases. CDR1 and CDR2 (germline): WSHSY, SAAADI. CDR3 size: 13 residues. V was shortened by 2 bases and J by 11 bases, with 15 bases between the two germline ends. CDR3 DNA: TGCGCCAGCAGTGAGGGGAGGGGCCCGGACGCTTTCTTT. It yields the protein CASSEGRGPDAFF.

This chain links TRBV18 with TRBJ1-2; TRBD1 agrees at 11 bases. The CDR3 covers 16 residues. V shed 5 bases and J 4 bases; nucleotides not matched to a gene: 9. The germline gives CDR1 KGHSH, CDR2 LQKENI. The CDR3 loop is CASSATGTGGAYGYTF. Written as DNA, the CDR3 is TGTGCCAGCTCAGCCACCGGGACAGGGGGTGCCTATGGCTACACCTTC.

This chain links TRBV7-2 with TRBJ2-3, with D uncertain. This CDR3 contains 11 residues. The V and J ends lost 5 bases and 6 bases respectively, with 6 bases between them. Per germline, CDR1 SGHTA and CDR2 FQGNSA. The CDR3 DNA follows: TGTGCCAGCAGCCCCACTGATACGCAGTATTTT. Protein sequence: CASSPTDTQYF.

This clone showed up just a few times. The chain joins TRBV5-5 to TRBJ2-5; the D gene is possibly TRBD1 (5 bases). CDR3 length equals 12 residues. In germline, CDR1 is SGHKS, CDR2 YYEKEE (reference sequence). V was clipped by 1 base and J by 5 bases, with 6 bases between them. The CDR3 nucleotides are TGTGCCAGCAGCTTGTCAGGGGAGACCCAGTACTTC. Encoded protein: CASSLSGETQYF.

This chain joins TRBV20-1 and TRBJ2-1; no definite D call. This CDR3 region has 11 residues. V was cut by 0 bases and J by 10 bases, with 7 bases left in between. The germline V gene encodes CDR1 DFQATT and CDR2 SNEGSKA (reference sequence). The CDR3 DNA follows: TGCAGTGCTAGAGATACTCCCGAGCAGTTCTTC. It is translated as CSARDTPEQFF.

The chain is built from TRBV3-1 (or the pseudogene TRBV3-2) and TRBJ1-1; TRBD1 matches 7 bases. V lost 6 bases and J lost 11; bases outside the gene matches: 12. Germline V CDR1 and CDR2: LGHDT, YNNKEL (reference sequence). The CDR3 loop spans 13 amino acids. CDR3 DNA: TGTGCCAGCAGTCCTACCGGGACAGTTTTTGCTTTCTTT. As protein: CASSPTGTVFAFF.

The rearrangement uses TRBV5-6 and TRBJ2-1, with D possibly matching TRBD2 (5 bases). The CDR3 runs 14 residues. Germline-derived CDR1 and CDR2 are SGHDT and YYEEEE. Trimming took 0 bases from V and 7 from J, leaving 11 bases between them. CDR3 protein: CASSLGRGRNEQFF. DNA for the CDR3: TGTGCCAGCAGCTTGGGTCGGGGTAGGAATGAGCAGTTCTTC.

V and J are TRBV7-8 and TRBJ2-2, with D possibly matching TRBD2 (6 bases). Trimming removed 5 bases from V and 5 bases from J, with 15 bases in between. The CDR3 covers 15 residues. Germline CDR1 SGHVS, CDR2 FQNEAQ. CDR3 sequence (DNA): TGTGCCAGCAGCCGCAACGTAGCGGAGACCGGGGAGCTGTTTTTT. It translates to CASSRNVAETGELFF.

The J gene is TRBJ1-5, the V gene TRBV6-5; 12 positions match TRBD1. Germline V gene lookup returns CDR1 MNHEY and CDR2 SVGAGI. V was pared by 6 bases and J by 7 bases, with 4 bases of the junction left unmatched. The CDR3 is 14 residues long. CDR3 amino acids: CASRTGTGGQPQHF. CDR3 DNA: TGTGCCAGCAGGACCGGGACAGGGGGCCAGCCCCAGCATTTT.